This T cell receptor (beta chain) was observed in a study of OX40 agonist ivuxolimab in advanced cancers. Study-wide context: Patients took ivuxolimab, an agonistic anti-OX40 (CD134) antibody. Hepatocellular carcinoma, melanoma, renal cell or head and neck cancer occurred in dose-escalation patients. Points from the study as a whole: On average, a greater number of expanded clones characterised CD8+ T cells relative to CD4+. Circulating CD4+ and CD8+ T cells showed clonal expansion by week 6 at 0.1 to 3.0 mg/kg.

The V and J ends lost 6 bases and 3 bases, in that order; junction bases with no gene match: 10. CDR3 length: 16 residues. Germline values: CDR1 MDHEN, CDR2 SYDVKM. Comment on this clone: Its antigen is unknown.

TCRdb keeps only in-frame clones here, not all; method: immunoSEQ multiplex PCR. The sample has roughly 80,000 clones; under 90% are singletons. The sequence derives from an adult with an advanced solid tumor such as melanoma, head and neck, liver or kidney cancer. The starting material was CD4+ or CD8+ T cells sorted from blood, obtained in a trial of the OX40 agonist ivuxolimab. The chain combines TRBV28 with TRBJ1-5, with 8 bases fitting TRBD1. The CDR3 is CASRKPTGALNQPQHF. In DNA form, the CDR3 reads TGTGCCAGCAGGAAGCCGACAGGGGCTCTCAATCAGCCCCAGCATTTT.